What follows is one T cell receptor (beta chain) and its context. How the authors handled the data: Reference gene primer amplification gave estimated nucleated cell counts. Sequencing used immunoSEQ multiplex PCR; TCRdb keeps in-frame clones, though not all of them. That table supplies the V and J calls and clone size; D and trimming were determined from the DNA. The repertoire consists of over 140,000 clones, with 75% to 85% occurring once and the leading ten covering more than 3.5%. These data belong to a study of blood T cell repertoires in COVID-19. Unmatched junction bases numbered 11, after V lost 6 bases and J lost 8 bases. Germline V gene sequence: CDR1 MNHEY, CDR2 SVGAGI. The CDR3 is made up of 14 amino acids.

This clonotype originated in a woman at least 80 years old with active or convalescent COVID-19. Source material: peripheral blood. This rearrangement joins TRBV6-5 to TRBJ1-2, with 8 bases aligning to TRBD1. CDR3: CASSLSQGAGGYTF. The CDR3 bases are TGTGCCAGCAGCCTCTCTCAGGGGGCAGGCGGCTACACCTTC.